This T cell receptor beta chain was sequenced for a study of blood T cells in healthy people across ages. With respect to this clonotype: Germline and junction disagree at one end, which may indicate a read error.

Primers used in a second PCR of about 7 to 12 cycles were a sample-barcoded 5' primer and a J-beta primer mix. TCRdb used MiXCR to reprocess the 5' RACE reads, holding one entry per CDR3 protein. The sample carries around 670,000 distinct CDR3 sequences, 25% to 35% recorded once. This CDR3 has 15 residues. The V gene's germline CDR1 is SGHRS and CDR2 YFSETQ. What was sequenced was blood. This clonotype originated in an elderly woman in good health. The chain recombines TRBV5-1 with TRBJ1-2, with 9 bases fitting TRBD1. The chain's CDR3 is CAGSLGDRESGGYTF. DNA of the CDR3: TGCGCCGGCAGCTTGGGGGACAGGGAATCCGGTGGCTACACCTTC.